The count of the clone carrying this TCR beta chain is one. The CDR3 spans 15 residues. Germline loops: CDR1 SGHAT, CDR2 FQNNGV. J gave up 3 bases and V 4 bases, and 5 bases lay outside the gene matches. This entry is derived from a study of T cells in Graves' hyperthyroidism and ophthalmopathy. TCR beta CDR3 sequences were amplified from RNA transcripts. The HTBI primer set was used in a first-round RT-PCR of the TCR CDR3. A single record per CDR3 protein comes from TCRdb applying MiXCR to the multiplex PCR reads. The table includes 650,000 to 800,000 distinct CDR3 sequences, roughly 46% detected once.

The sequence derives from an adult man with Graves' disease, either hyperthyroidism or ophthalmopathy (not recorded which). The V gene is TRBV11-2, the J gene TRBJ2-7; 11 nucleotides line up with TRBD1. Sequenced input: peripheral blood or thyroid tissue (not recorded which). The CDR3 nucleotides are TGTGCCAGCAGCTCCTACGGGACAGGGGGCTACGAGCAGTACTTC. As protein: CASSSYGTGGYEQYF.